The rows below give T cell receptor beta chains drawn from one sample of a study of shared clonotypes between healthy human individuals. Here immunoSEQ multiplex PCR was the method, and the copy in TCRdb shows in-frame clones only, minus some. Of 1.6 million or so clones in the sample, around 97% were seen once. The source material was naive CD4+ T cells sorted from blood. These receptors were taken from a man between 25 and 39 years old in good health. The CDR3 runs from the conserved cysteine through the conserved F or W. The D gene is left open where the match is weak. The size of a clone is reported for some rows only, either as once, few or many, or as a class for expanded clones.

d_gene	v_gene	abundance	j_gene	CDR3nt	CDR3aa
TRBD1	TRBV7-2	.	TRBJ1-2	TGTGCCAGCAGCTTAGTACCAGGGGGCAACTATGGCTACACCTTC	CASSLVPGGNYGYTF
.	TRBV6-5	.	TRBJ1-4	TGTGCCAGCAAAACGACAGAACCTTATGAAAAACTGTTTTTT	CASKTTEPYEKLFF
TRBD1	TRBV18	.	TRBJ2-7	TGTGCCAGCTCGGCACCGGGACAGGGGGTTTACGAGCAGTACTTC	CASSAPGQGVYEQYF
.	TRBV28	.	TRBJ2-7	TGTGCCAGCAGCTCCCCCCCAGCGGCCCCTCTAGGCAGTCACTTC	CASSSPPAAPLGSHF
TRBD2	TRBV25-1	.	TRBJ2-1	TGTGCCAGCAGTGAATATGCGGGAGGGGGCCCCTACAATGAGCAGTTCTTC	CASSEYAGGGPYNEQFF
TRBD2	TRBV19	.	TRBJ2-5	TGTGCCAGTAGTTCTCTAGGGGCGGGAGGTACATCGGGGGCCCAGTACTTC	CASSSLGAGGTSGAQYF
TRBD1	TRBV5-1	.	TRBJ2-2	TGCGCCAGCAGCCGGCCGGGACAGGGGGCCGGGGAGCTGTTTTTT	CASSRPGQGAGELFF
.	TRBV2	.	TRBJ2-3	TGTGCCAGCAGTGCTAGCAGGAGCACAGATACGCAGTATTTT	CASSASRSTDTQYF
.	TRBV12-5	once	TRBJ2-5	TGTGCTAGTGCACGGCAGCGCCAAGAGACCCAGTACTTC	CASARQRQETQYF
.	TRBV27	.	TRBJ2-7	TGTGCCAGCAGGGACAGCCTGAGCTCCTACGAGCAGTACTTC	CASRDSLSSYEQYF
TRBD2	TRBV28	.	TRBJ2-2	TGTGCCAGCAGTTGGGACTATGGGACCGGGGAGCTGTTTTTT	CASSWDYGTGELFF
.	TRBV1	once	TRBJ2-7	TGCACCAGCAGCCAAGCTCGGGACAGGGCCTTTTACGAGCAGTACTTC	CTSSQARDRAFYEQYF
.	TRBV5-1	.	TRBJ2-3	TGCGCCAGCAGCTTGTCCGGGCGCACAGATACGCAGTATTTT	CASSLSGRTDTQYF
TRBD2	TRBV29-1	.	TRBJ2-5	TGCAGCGTCAAGACTAGCGGGAGTTCCCAAGAGACCCAGTACTTC	CSVKTSGSSQETQYF
.	TRBV5-6	.	TRBJ1-4	TGTGCCAGCAGCTTGATCAAGGGACCAGGGACGAATGAAAAACTGTTTTTT	CASSLIKGPGTNEKLFF
.	TRBV27	once	TRBJ2-2	TGTGCCAGCAGTTTACTCGGGAACACCGGGGAGCTGTTTTTT	CASSLLGNTGELFF
TRBD2	TRBV15	once	TRBJ2-7	TGTGCCACCAGCAGGACTAGCGGAGTGGGTGGGGAGCAGTACTTC	CATSRTSGVGGEQYF
TRBD1	TRBV10-2	.	TRBJ2-7	TGCGCCAGCAGTCCGGACAGGCAAAAATACGAGCAGTACTTC	CASSPDRQKYEQYF
.	TRBV5-1	.	TRBJ2-4	TGCGCCAGCAGCGTACAGGGTCCCAAAAACATTCAGTACTTC	CASSVQGPKNIQYF
TRBD1	TRBV9	.	TRBJ2-7	TGTGCCAGCAGCGCACAGGGGGCGGTTAGCGAGCAGTACTTC	CASSAQGAVSEQYF
TRBD2	TRBV7-9	.	TRBJ2-1	TGTGCCAGCAGCTCAGGCCGGGACTACCACAATGAGCAGTTCTTC	CASSSGRDYHNEQFF
.	TRBV19	.	TRBJ1-1	TGTGCCAGTAGTATAGGACGGCTGAACACTGAAGCTTTCTTT	CASSIGRLNTEAFF
.	TRBV18	.	TRBJ2-5	TGTGCCAGCTCACCACGAGTACAAGAGACCCAGTACTTC	CASSPRVQETQYF
.	TRBV6-6	.	TRBJ2-2	TGTGCCAGCAGTTACCGTGGGACCACCGGGGAGCTGTTTTTT	CASSYRGTTGELFF
.	TRBV5-1	.	TRBJ2-7	TGCGCCAGCAGCGCGACCGACTACGAGCAGTACTTC	CASSATDYEQYF
.	TRBV28	.	TRBJ1-2	TGTGCCAGCAGTTTACTTGACGGATCCTATGGCTACACCTTC	CASSLLDGSYGYTF
TRBD1	TRBV18	.	TRBJ2-2	TGTGCCAGCTCACGGGACAGGGTGAACACCGGGGAGCTGTTTTTT	CASSRDRVNTGELFF
.	TRBV9	.	TRBJ1-1	TGTGCCAGCAGCCCACCCAACGTCGGGGCGGGGAACACTGAAGCTTTCTTT	CASSPPNVGAGNTEAFF
.	TRBV28	.	TRBJ2-1	TGTGCCAGCAGCCTCATGGGCAGAGACAATGAGCAGTTCTTC	CASSLMGRDNEQFF
.	TRBV2	.	TRBJ2-1	TGTGCCAGCAGTGCAGAAAGCTACAATGAGCAGTTCTTC	CASSAESYNEQFF